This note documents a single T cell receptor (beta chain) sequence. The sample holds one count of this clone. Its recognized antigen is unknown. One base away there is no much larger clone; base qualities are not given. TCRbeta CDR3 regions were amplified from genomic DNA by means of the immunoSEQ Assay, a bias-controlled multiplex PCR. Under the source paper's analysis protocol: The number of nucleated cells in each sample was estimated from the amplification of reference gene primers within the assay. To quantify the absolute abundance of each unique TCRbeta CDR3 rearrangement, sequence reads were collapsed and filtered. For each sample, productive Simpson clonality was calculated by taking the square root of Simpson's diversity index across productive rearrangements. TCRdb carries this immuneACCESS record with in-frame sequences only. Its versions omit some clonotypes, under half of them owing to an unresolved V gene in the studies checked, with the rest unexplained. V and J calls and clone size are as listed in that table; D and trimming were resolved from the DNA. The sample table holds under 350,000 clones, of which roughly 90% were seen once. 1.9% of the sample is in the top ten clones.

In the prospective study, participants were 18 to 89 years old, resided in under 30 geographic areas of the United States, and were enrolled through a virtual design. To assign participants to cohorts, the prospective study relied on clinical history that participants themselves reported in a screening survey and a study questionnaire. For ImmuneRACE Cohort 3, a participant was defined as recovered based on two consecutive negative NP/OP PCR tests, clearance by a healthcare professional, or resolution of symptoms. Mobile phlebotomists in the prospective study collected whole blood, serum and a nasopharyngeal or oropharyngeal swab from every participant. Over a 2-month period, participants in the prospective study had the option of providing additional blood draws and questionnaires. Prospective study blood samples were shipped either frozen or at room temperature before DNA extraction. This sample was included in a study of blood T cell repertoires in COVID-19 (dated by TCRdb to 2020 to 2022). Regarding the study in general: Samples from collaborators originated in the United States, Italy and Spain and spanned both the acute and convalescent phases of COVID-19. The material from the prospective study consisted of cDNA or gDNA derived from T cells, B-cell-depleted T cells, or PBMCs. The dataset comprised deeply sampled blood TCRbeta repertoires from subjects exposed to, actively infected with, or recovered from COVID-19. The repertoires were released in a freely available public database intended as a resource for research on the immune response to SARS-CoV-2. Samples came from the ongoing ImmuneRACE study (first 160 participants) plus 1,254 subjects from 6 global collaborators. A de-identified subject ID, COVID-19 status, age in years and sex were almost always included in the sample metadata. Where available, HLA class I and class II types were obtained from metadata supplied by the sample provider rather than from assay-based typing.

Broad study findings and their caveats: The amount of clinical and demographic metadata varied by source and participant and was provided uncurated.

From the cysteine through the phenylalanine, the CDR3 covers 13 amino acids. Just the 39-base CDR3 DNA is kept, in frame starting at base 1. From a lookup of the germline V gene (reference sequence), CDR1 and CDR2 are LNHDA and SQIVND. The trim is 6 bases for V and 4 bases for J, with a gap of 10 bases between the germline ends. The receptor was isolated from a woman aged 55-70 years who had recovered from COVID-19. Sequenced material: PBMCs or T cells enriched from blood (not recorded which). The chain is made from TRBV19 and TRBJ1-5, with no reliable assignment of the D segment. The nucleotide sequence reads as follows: TGTGCCAGTAGCCGGGATCCGAATCAGCCCCAGCATTTT. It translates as CASSRDPNQPQHF.